This entry lists 30 T cell receptor beta chains sequenced from one sample in a study of T cell responses to AZD1222 COVID-19 vaccine. Assay used: immunoSEQ multiplex PCR; TCRdb lists only in-frame clones, some missing. The sample consists of 150,000 to 200,000 clones, about 89% of them appearing once. The sample in question was peripheral blood, obtained on day 0 of AZD1222 vaccination. The receptors originated from an adult in good health.

The gene calls are TRBV6-4 and TRBJ2-1; 8 positions agree with TRBD2. CDR3 length: 13 residues. The germline gives CDR1 MRHNA, CDR2 SNTAGT. Trimming removed 6 bases from V and 9 bases from J; junction bases left unmatched: 7. The CDR3 coding sequence is TGTGCCAGCAGCGGGACTAGTGCGGGTGAGCAGTTCTTC. Translated: CASSGTSAGEQFF.

The genes are TRBV7-3 and TRBJ2-1, with 12 nucleotides matching TRBD1. J lost 6 bases, V lost 5 bases, and 5 bases had no gene match. CDR1 and CDR2 (germline): SGHTA, FQGTGA. The CDR3 is 15 residues long. CDR3 loop: CASSPTGQGANEQFF. In nucleotides, the CDR3 is TGTGCCAGCAGCCCGACGGGACAGGGGGCCAATGAGCAGTTCTTC.

V usage is TRBV18 and J usage is TRBJ1-6; 8 bases are a match to TRBD1. Germline V gives CDR1 KGHSH, CDR2 LQKENI. Trimming removed 5 bases from V and 6 bases from J; junction bases left unmatched: 3. CDR3 size: 14 residues. CDR3 region: CASSAQGGNSPLHF. The DNA for the CDR3 is TGTGCCAGCTCAGCACAGGGGGGTAATTCACCCCTCCACTTT.

The V gene is TRBV29-1, the J gene TRBJ2-7, with D maybe TRBD2 (7 bases). From germline, CDR1 is SQVTM and CDR2 ANQGSEA. The CDR3 totals 14 residues. The germline V and J ends were trimmed by 4 bases and 2 bases, with 15 bases remaining between them. CDR3 DNA: TGCAGCGTTGGGAGGGGGGGCACTCCCTACGAGCAGTACTTC. Residues: CSVGRGGTPYEQYF.

This clone was picked up one time. This sequence joins TRBV7-6 and TRBJ2-3, with 12 bases identical to TRBD2. Germline V gene sequence: CDR1 SGHVS, CDR2 FNYEAQ. J was trimmed by 2 bases and V by 5 bases; bases with no gene match: 17. The CDR3 is 20 amino acids. This chain's CDR3 is CASSVTRGWLAGGNTDTQYF. For the CDR3, the DNA is TGTGCCAGCAGCGTGACGCGGGGGTGGCTAGCGGGAGGGAACACAGATACGCAGTATTTT.

This clone was seen a few times. The CDR3 region is CASSSGAGGETGELFF. The CDR3 DNA sequence: TGTGCCAGCAGCTCCGGGGCGGGAGGGGAGACCGGGGAGCTGTTTTTT. The chain has TRBV7-8 and TRBJ2-2, with 9 bases aligning to TRBD2. This CDR3 is 16 amino acids long. With V trimmed by 4 bases and J by 5 bases, 8 bases remained unmatched. CDR1 is SGHVS and CDR2 is FQNEAQ in the germline V gene.

This clone was counted a single time. The chain combines TRBV27 with TRBJ2-1; 14 bases are shared with TRBD2. Per the germline V gene, CDR1 is MNHEY and CDR2 is SMNVEV (reference sequence). Trimming removed 4 bases from V and 6 bases from J; junction bases left unmatched: 8. The CDR3 spans 17 residues. The CDR3 DNA is TGTGCCAGCAGTTCCGGACTAGCGGGAGGATCGTCCAATGAGCAGTTCTTC. This sequence encodes CASSSGLAGGSSNEQFF.

The chain uses TRBV3-1 (or the pseudogene TRBV3-2) and TRBJ1-1; a weak D match, TRBD1 (6 bases). Looked up from germline, CDR1 is LGHDT and CDR2 is YNNKEL (reference sequence). This CDR3 is built from 13 residues. Trimming removed 6 bases at V and 9 bases at J, with 17 bases between. In DNA form, the CDR3 reads TGTGCCAGCAGGGCGGGACAAAACAGAAAAGCTTTCTTT. This codes for CASRAGQNRKAFF.

V and J are TRBV18 and TRBJ1-2, with a weak D call TRBD1 (6 bases). V was shortened by 5 bases and J by 0 bases, with 13 bases between the two germline ends. CDR1 is KGHSH and CDR2 is LQKENI in the germline V gene. The CDR3 extends over 15 amino acids. This CDR3 is CASSDTGIANYGYTF. The CDR3 coding sequence is TGTGCCAGCTCAGATACAGGGATAGCTAACTATGGCTACACCTTC.

Regarding this clone: The junction does not match germline at one end; this may be a read error. The V gene is TRBV7-7, the J gene TRBJ2-1, with D possibly being TRBD1 (6 bases). This CDR3 comprises 14 residues. Germline CDR1 reads SSHAT; CDR2 reads FNYEAQ (reference sequence). The CDR3 coding sequence is TGTGCTAGCAGCTTAGCGACAGGACTCAATGAGCAGTTCTTC. This codes for CASSLATGLNEQFF.

The V call is TRBV6-5, the J call TRBJ2-2; 10 nucleotides match TRBD1. V dropped 6 bases and J dropped 7; count of bases not matched to a gene: 5. The CDR3 spans 14 residues. Per germline, CDR1 MNHEY and CDR2 SVGAGI. The CDR3 spells CASRGQGKIGELFF. Here the CDR3 DNA reads TGTGCCAGCAGGGGACAGGGGAAAATCGGGGAGCTGTTTTTT.

This chain joins TRBV20-1 and TRBJ1-5; D may be TRBD1 (6 bases). CDR1 and CDR2 from the germline V gene are DFQATT and SNEGSKA (reference sequence). Trimming removed 3 bases from V and 0 bases from J, with 9 bases in between. The CDR3 contains 14 residues. The CDR3 region is CSASRGISNQPQHF. The CDR3, as DNA: TGCAGTGCTAGTAGGGGGATTAGCAATCAGCCCCAGCATTTT.

V is TRBV7-2 and J is TRBJ1-3, with D unresolved. The CDR3 is 13 amino acids. The V and J ends lost 3 bases and 8 bases respectively, with 11 bases between them. CDR1 and CDR2 (germline): SGHTA, FQGNSA. The CDR3 spells CASSFFGGDTIYF. The DNA for the CDR3 is TGTGCCAGCAGCTTCTTCGGTGGTGACACCATATATTTT.

V and J are TRBV18 and TRBJ2-7; D gene unclear. CDR1 and CDR2 (germline): KGHSH, LQKENI. This CDR3 contains 14 residues. V lost 2 bases, J lost 2 bases, and 10 bases lay in between. CDR3 loop: CASSPGRQAYEQYF. CDR3 DNA sequence: TGTGCCAGCTCACCAGGCAGGCAGGCCTACGAGCAGTACTTC. The full variable domain, rest sourced from reference TRBV18 and TRBJ2-7, is NAGVMQNPRHLVRRRGQEARLRCSPMKGHSHVYWYRQLPEEGLKFMVYLQKENIIDESGMPKERFSAEFPKEGPSILRIQQVVRGDSAAYFCASSPGRQAYEQYFGPGTRLTVT.

The chain couples TRBV7-3 to TRBJ2-1, with a possible D match to TRBD2 (5 bases). This CDR3 region has 12 residues. V dropped 5 bases and J dropped 8 bases, with 10 bases sitting between them. Germline V gene lookup returns CDR1 SGHTA and CDR2 FQGTGA. CDR3 coding DNA: TGTGCCAGCAGCGAAACTAGTTATGAGCAGTTCTTC. Protein sequence: CASSETSYEQFF.

The CDR3 region is CATVRGNYEQYV. The CDR3 DNA is TGTGCCACCGTTAGGGGTAACTACGAGCAGTACGTC. The gene calls are TRBV6-4 and TRBJ2-7; D possibly corresponds to TRBD1 (5 bases). Trimming stripped 10 bases from V and 3 bases from J, with 13 bases between. CDR1 and CDR2 (germline): MRHNA, SNTAGT. The CDR3 has 12 amino acids.

The V and J genes are TRBV14 and TRBJ2-2, with TRBD1 as a possible D gene (5 bases). The V gene's germline CDR1 is SGHDN and CDR2 FVKESK. This CDR3 has 14 residues. The V end lost 7 bases, the J end lost 4 bases, and 13 bases lay between the germline ends. For the CDR3, the DNA is TGTGCCAGCAAGGGGCAGGGATCCACCGGGGAGCTGTTTTTT. Its protein product is CASKGQGSTGELFF.

This clone was counted a single time. The CDR3 here is CASSLAGTGFGGNTIYF. In DNA form, the CDR3 reads TGTGCCAGCAGCTTGGCAGGGACAGGCTTCGGAGGAAACACCATATATTTT. The chain employs TRBV5-6 and TRBJ1-3; 8 bases match TRBD1. The CDR3 has 17 amino acids. Germline loops: CDR1 SGHDT, CDR2 YYEEEE. V gave up 0 bases and J gave up 4 bases; unmatched junction bases: 9.

The chain links TRBV6-4 to TRBJ2-1; 12 bases are a match to TRBD2. After removal of 6 bases from V and 9 bases from J, the junction contained 9 bases not matched to a gene. The CDR3 totals 15 residues. In germline, CDR1 is MRHNA, CDR2 SNTAGT. CDR3 sequence reads: CASRVLAGGPGEQFF. The CDR3, as DNA: TGTGCCAGCAGGGTGCTAGCGGGAGGGCCGGGTGAGCAGTTCTTC.

The V gene is TRBV19, the J gene TRBJ2-7; 8 bases match TRBD1. The CDR3 has 14 residues. The germline V gene has CDR1 LNHDA and CDR2 SQIVND (reference sequence). V trimming: 4 bases; J trimming: 5 bases; junction bases outside the gene matches: 7. Written as DNA, the CDR3 is TGTGCCAGTAGTACCCCCGGGACAGGCAACGAGCAGTACTTC. Encoded protein: CASSTPGTGNEQYF.

CDR3 protein: CSASPSGGANYGYTF. For the CDR3, the DNA is TGCAGTGCTAGTCCATCTGGAGGAGCTAACTATGGCTACACCTTC. The V and J genes are TRBV20-1 and TRBJ1-2; D unresolved. The V gene's germline CDR1 is DFQATT and CDR2 SNEGSKA (reference sequence). The CDR3 is made up of 15 amino acids. With 3 bases removed from V and 0 bases from J, the gap between germline ends came to 14 bases.

This clone has just a few counts. This sequence joins TRBV7-2 and TRBJ1-1; D gene uncertain. V dropped 1 base and J dropped 11 bases, with 20 bases sitting between them. This CDR3 comprises 15 residues. Germline V gene data show CDR1 as SGHTA and CDR2 as FQGNSA. The CDR3, as DNA: TGTGCCAGCAGCTTAGGCGGAGGAGGGCCCGACGGTGCTTTCTTT. Its translation: CASSLGGGGPDGAFF.

The gene calls are TRBV7-2 and TRBJ2-1; the match to TRBD2 covers 11 bases. The germline gives CDR1 SGHTA, CDR2 FQGNSA. The junction had 11 bases not matched to a gene; V was cut back by 4 bases and J by 9 bases. This CDR3 is 16 amino acids long. DNA for the CDR3: TGTGCCAGCAGCTCGGTAGCGGGAGGGCCTTCCGGTGAGCAGTTCTTC. Translation gives CASSSVAGGPSGEQFF.

The CDR3 loop is CASSLRENGYTF. DNA for the CDR3: TGTGCCAGCAGCTTGCGGGAGAATGGCTACACCTTC. The V and J genes are TRBV5-6 and TRBJ1-2; D is unclear. Trimming removed 1 base from V and 6 bases from J, with 7 bases in between. Germline loops: CDR1 SGHDT, CDR2 YYEEEE. The CDR3 totals 12 residues.

The rearrangement joins TRBV5-1 to TRBJ2-7; TRBD2 agrees at 7 bases. CDR3 length: 17 amino acids. Germline lookup yields CDR1 SGHRS and CDR2 YFSETQ. With 1 base clipped from V and 2 bases from J, the junction kept 12 bases outside the gene matches. The CDR3 nucleotides are TGCGCCAGCAGCTTGAAGGGTAGCGGGTCTAACGCCTACGAGCAGTACTTC. This translates into CASSLKGSGSNAYEQYF.

V and J are TRBV28 and TRBJ1-5, with D unclear. Germline values: CDR1 MDHEN, CDR2 SYDVKM. V lost 3 bases to trimming and J lost 4 bases, with 7 bases between them. The CDR3 totals 13 residues. As DNA, the CDR3 is TGTGCCAGCAGTTTTCTCAGAAATCAGCCCCAGCATTTT. Residues: CASSFLRNQPQHF.

This clone has just one count. The chain is built from TRBV7-6 and TRBJ2-2; no firm D call. CDR1 and CDR2 from the germline V gene are SGHVS and FNYEAQ. Trimming pared 6 bases from V and 5 bases from J, leaving 19 bases between. CDR3 length: 16 amino acids. The chain's CDR3 is CASSPDIGLGTGELFF. For the CDR3, the DNA is TGTGCCAGCAGTCCTGACATAGGGCTAGGAACCGGGGAGCTGTTTTTT.

The V and J genes are TRBV21-1 and TRBJ2-7. TRBV21-1 is annotated as a pseudogene. The CDR3 consists of 16 residues. DNA of the CDR3: TGTGCCAGCAGCAATTCTGGGGTGGGCAGGTCCTACGAGCAGTACGTC. Translation: CASSNSGVGRSYEQYV.

The rearrangement joins TRBV5-4 to TRBJ2-6; no clear D gene. From germline, CDR1 is SGHNT and CDR2 YYREEE (reference sequence). V lost 0 bases to trimming and J lost 0 bases, with 10 bases between them. The CDR3 spans 17 residues. The CDR3 coding sequence is TGTGCCAGCAGCTTGGGACGGTCAGACTCTGGGGCCAACGTCCTGACTTTC. Amino acid sequence: CASSLGRSDSGANVLTF. Combining the CDR3 with reference TRBV5-4 and TRBJ2-6 gives the whole variable domain ETGVTQSPTHLIKTRGQQVTLRCSSQSGHNTVSWYQQALGQGPQFIFQYYREEENGRGNFPPRFSGLQFPNYSSELNVNALELDDSALYLCASSLGRSDSGANVLTFGAGSRLTVL.

V gene TRBV18 combines with J gene TRBJ2-7, with D tentatively TRBD1 (6 bases). Trimming removed 2 bases from V and 5 bases from J, with 13 bases in between. This CDR3 comprises 14 residues. Germline CDR1 KGHSH, CDR2 LQKENI. DNA for the CDR3: TGTGCCAGCTCACCAGTCAGGGGAGTGAACGAGCAGTACTTC. This translates into CASSPVRGVNEQYF.